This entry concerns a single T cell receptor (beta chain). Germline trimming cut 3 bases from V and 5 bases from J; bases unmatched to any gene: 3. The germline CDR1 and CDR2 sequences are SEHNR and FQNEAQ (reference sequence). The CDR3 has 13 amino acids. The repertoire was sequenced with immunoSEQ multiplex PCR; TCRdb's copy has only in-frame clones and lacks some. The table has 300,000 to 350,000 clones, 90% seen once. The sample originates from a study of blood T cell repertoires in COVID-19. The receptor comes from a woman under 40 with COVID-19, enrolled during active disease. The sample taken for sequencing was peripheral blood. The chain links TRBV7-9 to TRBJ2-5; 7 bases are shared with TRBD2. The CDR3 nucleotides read TGTGCCAGCAGCTTGGGAGGGTTGGAGACCCAGTACTTC. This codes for CASSLGGLETQYF. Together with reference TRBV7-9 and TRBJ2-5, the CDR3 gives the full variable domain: DTGVSQNPRHKITKRGQNVTFRCDPISEHNRLYWYRQTLGQGPEFLTYFQNEAQLEKSRLLSDRFSAERPKGSFSTLEIQRTEQGDSAMYLCASSLGGLETQYFGPGTRLLVL.